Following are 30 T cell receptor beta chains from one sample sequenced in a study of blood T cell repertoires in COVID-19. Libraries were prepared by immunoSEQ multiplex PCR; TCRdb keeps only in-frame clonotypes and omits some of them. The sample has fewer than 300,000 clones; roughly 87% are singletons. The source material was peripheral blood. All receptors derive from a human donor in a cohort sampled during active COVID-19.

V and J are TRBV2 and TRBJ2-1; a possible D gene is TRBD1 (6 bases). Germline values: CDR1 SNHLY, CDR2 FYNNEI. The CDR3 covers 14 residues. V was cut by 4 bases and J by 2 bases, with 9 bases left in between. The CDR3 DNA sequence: TGTGCCAGCAGTGCTTCAGGGGCCTACAATGAGCAGTTCTTC. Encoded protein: CASSASGAYNEQFF.

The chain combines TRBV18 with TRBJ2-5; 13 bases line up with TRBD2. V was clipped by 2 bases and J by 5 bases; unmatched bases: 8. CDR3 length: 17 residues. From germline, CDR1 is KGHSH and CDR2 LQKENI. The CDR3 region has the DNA TGTGCCAGCTCACCAGCCGGGACTAGCGGGAAAAGGGAGACCCAGTACTTC. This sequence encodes CASSPAGTSGKRETQYF.

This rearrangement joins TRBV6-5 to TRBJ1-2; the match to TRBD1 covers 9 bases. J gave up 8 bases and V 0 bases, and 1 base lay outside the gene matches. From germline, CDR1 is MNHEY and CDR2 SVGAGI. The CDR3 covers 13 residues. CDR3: CASSYSDRGGYTF. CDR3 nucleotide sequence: TGTGCCAGCAGTTACTCGGACAGGGGCGGCTACACCTTC.

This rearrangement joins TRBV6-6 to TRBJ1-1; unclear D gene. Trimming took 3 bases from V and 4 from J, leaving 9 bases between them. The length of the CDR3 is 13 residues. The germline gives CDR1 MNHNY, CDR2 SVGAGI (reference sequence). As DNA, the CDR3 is TGTGCCAGCAGTTATTCCCGGGGCACTGAAGCTTTCTTT. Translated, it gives CASSYSRGTEAFF.

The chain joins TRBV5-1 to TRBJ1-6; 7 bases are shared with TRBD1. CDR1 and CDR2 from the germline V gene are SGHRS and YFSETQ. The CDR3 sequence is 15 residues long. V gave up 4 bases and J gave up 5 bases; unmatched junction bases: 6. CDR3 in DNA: TGCGCCAGCAGCCGATCGGGACAGCATAATTCACCCCTCCACTTT. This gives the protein CASSRSGQHNSPLHF. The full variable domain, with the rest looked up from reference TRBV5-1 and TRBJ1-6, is KAGVTQTPRYLIKTRGQQVTLSCSPISGHRSVSWYQQTPGQGLQFLFEYFSETQRNKGNFPGRFSGRQFSNSRSEMNVSTLELGDSALYLCASSRSGQHNSPLHFGNGTRLTVT.

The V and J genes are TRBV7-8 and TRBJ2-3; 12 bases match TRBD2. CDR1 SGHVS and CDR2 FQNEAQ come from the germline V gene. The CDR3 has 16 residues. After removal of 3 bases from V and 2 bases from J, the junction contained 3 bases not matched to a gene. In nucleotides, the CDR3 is TGTGCCAGCAGCTTGGGACTAGCGGGCCCCACAGATACGCAGTATTTT. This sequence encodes CASSLGLAGPTDTQYF.

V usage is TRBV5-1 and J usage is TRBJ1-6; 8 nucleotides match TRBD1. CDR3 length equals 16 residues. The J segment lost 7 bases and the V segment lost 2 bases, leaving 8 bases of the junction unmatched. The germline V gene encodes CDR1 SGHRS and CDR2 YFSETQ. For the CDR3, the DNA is TGCGCCAGCAGCTTTTCTGGCAGGGGGCAGAATTCACCCCTCCACTTT. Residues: CASSFSGRGQNSPLHF.

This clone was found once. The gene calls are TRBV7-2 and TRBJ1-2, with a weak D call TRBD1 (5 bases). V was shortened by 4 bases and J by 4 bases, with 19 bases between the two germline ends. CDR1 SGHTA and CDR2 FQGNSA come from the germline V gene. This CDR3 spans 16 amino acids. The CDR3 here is CASSSPTRAGVYGYTF. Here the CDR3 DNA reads TGTGCCAGCAGCTCCCCGACCCGGGCGGGGGTCTATGGCTACACCTTC.

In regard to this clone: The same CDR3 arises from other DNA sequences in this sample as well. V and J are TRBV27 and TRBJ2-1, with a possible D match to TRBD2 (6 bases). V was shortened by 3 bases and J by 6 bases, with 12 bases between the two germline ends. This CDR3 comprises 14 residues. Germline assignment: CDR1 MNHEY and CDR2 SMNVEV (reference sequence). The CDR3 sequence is CASSLAGSSNEQFF. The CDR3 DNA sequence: TGTGCCAGCAGTTTGGCCGGGAGTAGCAATGAGCAGTTCTTC.

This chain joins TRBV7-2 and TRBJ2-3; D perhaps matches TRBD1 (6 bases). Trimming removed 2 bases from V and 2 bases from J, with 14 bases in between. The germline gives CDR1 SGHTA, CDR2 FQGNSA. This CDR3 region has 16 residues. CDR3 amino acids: CASSLSPGQSTDTQYF. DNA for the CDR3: TGTGCCAGCAGCTTATCCCCCGGACAGTCCACAGATACGCAGTATTTT.

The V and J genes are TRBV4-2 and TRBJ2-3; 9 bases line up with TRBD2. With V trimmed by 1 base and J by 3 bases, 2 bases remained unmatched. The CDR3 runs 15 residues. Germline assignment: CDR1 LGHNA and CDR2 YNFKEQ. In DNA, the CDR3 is TGTGCCAGCAGCCAAGGACTAGCGGATACAGATACGCAGTATTTT. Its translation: CASSQGLADTDTQYF.

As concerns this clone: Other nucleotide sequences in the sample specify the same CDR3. The CDR3 bases are TGTGCCAGCAGCGTAGGTGGGACTAGCGGGTACAATGAGCAGTTCTTC. Its protein is CASSVGGTSGYNEQFF. The J gene is TRBJ2-1, the V gene TRBV9; 12 positions agree with TRBD2. In germline, CDR1 is SGDLS, CDR2 YYNGEE. CDR3 length: 16 amino acids. V gave up 0 bases and J gave up 4 bases; unmatched junction bases: 2.

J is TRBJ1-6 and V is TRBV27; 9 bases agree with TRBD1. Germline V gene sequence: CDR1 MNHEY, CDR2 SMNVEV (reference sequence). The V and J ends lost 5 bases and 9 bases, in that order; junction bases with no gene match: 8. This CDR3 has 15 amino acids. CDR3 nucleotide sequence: TGTGCCAGCAGTCCGGGGACAGGGATCGGTTCACCCCTCCACTTT. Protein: CASSPGTGIGSPLHF.

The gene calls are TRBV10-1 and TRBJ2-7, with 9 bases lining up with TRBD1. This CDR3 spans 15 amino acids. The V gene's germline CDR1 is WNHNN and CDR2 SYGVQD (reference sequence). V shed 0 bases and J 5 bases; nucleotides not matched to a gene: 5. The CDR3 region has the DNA TGCGCCAGCAGTGAGTCCAGACAGGGGGTCCACGAGCAGTACTTC. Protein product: CASSESRQGVHEQYF.

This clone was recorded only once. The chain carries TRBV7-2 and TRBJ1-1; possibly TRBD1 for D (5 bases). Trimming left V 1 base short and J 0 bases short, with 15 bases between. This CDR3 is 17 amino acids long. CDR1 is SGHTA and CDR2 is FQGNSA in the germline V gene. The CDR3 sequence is CASSLEFGRGMNTEAFF. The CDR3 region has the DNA TGTGCCAGCAGCTTAGAATTCGGGCGGGGGATGAACACTGAAGCTTTCTTT.

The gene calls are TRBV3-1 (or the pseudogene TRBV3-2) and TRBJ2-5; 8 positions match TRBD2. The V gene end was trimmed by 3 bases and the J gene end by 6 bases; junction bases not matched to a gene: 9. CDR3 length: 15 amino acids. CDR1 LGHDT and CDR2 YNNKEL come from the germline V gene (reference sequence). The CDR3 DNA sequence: TGTGCCAGCAGCCACGGGGGGGTGCAAGGGAAGACCCAGTACTTC. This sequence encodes CASSHGGVQGKTQYF.

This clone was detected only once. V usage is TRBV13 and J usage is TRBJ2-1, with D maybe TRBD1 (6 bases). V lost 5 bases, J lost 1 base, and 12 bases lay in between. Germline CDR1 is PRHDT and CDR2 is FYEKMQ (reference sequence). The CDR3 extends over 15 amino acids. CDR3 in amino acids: CASSQQGTSYNEQFF. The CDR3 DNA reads TGTGCCAGCAGCCAACAGGGTACTTCCTACAATGAGCAGTTCTTC.

CDR3 amino acids: CASSQDAVDRSYEQYF. The CDR3, as DNA: TGTGCCAGCAGCCAAGACGCGGTTGACAGGTCCTACGAGCAGTACTTC. The chain links TRBV3-1 (or the pseudogene TRBV3-2) to TRBJ2-7; tentative D call: TRBD1 (6 bases). Per the germline V gene, CDR1 is LGHDT and CDR2 is YNNKEL (reference sequence). V was trimmed by 0 bases and J by 1 base, leaving 13 bases between them. The CDR3 spans 16 residues.

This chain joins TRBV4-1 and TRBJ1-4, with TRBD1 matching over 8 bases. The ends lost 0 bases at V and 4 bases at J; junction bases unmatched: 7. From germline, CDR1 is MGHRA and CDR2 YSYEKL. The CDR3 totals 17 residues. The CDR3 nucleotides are TGCGCCAGCAGCCAAGAGGTCGGGGACAGGCATAATGAAAAACTGTTTTTT. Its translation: CASSQEVGDRHNEKLFF.

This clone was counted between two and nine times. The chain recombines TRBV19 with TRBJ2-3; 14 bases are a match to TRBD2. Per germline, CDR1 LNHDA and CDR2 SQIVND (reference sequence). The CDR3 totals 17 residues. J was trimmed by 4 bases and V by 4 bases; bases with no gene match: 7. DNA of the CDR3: TGTGCCAGTAGTAGTCGAAGACTAGCGGGAGGGGCAGATACGCAGTATTTT. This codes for CASSSRRLAGGADTQYF.

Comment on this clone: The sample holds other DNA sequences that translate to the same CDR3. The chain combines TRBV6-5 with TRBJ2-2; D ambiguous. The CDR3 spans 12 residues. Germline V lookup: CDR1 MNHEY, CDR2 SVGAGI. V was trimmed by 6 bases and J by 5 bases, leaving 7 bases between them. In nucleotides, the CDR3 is TGTGCCAGCAGACCCGGGACCGGGGAGCTGTTTTTT. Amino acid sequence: CASRPGTGELFF.

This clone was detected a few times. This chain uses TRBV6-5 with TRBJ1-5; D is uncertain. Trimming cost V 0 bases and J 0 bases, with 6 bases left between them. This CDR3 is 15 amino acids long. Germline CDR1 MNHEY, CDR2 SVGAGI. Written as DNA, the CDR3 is TGTGCCAGCAGTTACTCGAGGGATAGCAATCAGCCCCAGCATTTT. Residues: CASSYSRDSNQPQHF.

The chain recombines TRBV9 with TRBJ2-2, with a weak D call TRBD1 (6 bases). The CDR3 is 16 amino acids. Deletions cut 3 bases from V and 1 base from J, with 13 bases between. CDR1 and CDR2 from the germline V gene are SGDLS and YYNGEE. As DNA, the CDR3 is TGTGCCAGCAGCGCCACCACAGGGAGGAACACCGGGGAGCTGTTTTTT. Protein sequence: CASSATTGRNTGELFF.

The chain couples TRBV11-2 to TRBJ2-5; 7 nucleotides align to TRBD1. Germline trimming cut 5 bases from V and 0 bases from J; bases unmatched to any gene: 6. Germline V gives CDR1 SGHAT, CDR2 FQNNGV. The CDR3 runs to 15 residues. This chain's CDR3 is CASSRQGQYQETQYF. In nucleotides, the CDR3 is TGTGCCAGCAGCCGACAGGGACAGTACCAAGAGACCCAGTACTTC.

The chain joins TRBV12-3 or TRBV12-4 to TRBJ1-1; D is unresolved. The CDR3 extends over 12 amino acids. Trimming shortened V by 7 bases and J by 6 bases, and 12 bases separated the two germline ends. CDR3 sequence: CASKSVNPEAFF. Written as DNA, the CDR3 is TGTGCCAGCAAATCTGTAAATCCTGAAGCTTTCTTT.

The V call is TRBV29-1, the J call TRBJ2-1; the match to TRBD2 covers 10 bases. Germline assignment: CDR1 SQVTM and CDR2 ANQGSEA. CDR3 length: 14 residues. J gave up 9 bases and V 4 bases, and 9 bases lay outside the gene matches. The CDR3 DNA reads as TGCAGCGTTGGAGCTAGCGGGAGATCGGGTGAGCAGTTCTTC. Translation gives CSVGASGRSGEQFF.

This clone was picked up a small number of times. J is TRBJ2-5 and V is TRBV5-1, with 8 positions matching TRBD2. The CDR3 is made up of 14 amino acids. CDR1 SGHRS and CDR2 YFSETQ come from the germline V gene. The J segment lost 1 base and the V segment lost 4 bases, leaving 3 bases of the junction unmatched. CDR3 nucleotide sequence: TGCGCCAGCAGCGGAGCGGGGGCCCAAGAGACCCAGTACTTC. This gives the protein CASSGAGAQETQYF.

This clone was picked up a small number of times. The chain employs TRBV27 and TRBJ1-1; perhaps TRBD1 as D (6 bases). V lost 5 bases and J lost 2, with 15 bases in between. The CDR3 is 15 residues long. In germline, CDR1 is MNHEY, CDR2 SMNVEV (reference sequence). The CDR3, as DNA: TGTGCCAGCAGTGCAGGGGCGAATATTAACACTGAAGCTTTCTTT. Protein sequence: CASSAGANINTEAFF.

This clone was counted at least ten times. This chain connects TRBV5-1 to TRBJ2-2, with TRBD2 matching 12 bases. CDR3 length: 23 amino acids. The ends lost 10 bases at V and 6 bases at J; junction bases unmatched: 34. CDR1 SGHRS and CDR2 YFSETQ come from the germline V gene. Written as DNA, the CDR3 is TGCGCCCCCGCCCGGACAAGGCTAACCATAACAGCTAGCGGGAGGGCCGACCCCGGGGAGCTGTTTTTT. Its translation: CAPARTRLTITASGRADPGELFF.

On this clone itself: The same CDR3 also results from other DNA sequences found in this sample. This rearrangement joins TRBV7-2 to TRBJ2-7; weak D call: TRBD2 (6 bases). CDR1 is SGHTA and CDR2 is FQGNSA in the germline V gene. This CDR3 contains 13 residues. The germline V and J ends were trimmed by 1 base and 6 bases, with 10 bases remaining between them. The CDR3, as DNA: TGTGCCAGCAGCTTAGGGGCGGGGCGCGAGCAGTACTTC. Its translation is CASSLGAGREQYF.